This T cell receptor beta chain originates from a study of shared clonotypes between healthy human individuals. Study-level points and caveats: Clonotypes shared by all four sorted-subset donors had higher generation probabilities than non-shared clonotypes.

Assay: immunoSEQ multiplex PCR; the TCRdb copy retains only in-frame clones and omits some. The sample holds approximately 1,500,000 clones, roughly 95% seen once. Trimming shortened V by 0 bases and J by 4 bases, and 10 bases separated the two germline ends. This CDR3 comprises 15 residues. CDR1 is SGHTA, CDR2 FQGNSA, per germline. For this clone: The antigen remains unidentified.

This chain uses TRBV7-2 with TRBJ1-5; no clear D gene. Sequencing was performed on naive CD4+ T cells sorted from blood. As for subset: CD45RA+ positively selected. The receptor comes from a young man in good health. The CDR3 DNA reads TGTGCCAGCAGCTTAGCGTTTAAAGTAAATCAGCCCCAGCATTTT. It translates to CASSLAFKVNQPQHF.